The rows below give T cell receptor beta chains drawn from one sample of a study of cytotoxic CD8 clonotypes in ibrutinib-treated CLL. Using immunoSEQ multiplex PCR, the repertoire was profiled, and TCRdb retains in-frame clones only, with some absent. The repertoire holds 200,000 or so clones, with approximately 70% as singletons. The material was PBMCs, obtained after 12 months of ibrutinib treatment. All receptors come from a human donor with chronic lymphocytic leukemia. Both conserved end residues are part of each CDR3. The D gene is left open where the match is weak. Only part of the rows carry a size: once, few, many, or a class if the clone is expanded.

CDR3aa	CDR3nt	d_gene	abundance	v_gene	j_gene
CASRRLAGGPYEQYF	TGTGCCAGCAGAAGACTAGCGGGAGGGCCCTACGAGCAGTACTTC	TRBD2	NA	TRBV6-6	TRBJ2-7
CASSSREDRGEQFF	TGTGCCAGCAGCTCCAGAGAGGACAGGGGAGAGCAGTTCTTC	TRBD1	NA	TRBV6-6	TRBJ2-1
CASSAPDRTNYGYTF	TGTGCCAGCAGCGCCCCGGACAGGACCAACTATGGCTACACCTTC	TRBD1	few	TRBV9	TRBJ1-2
CASSLPQGAETQYF	TGCGCCAGCAGCTTACCGCAGGGGGCAGAGACCCAGTACTTC	TRBD1	NA	TRBV5-1	TRBJ2-5
CASSPSSGTEAFF	TGTGCCAGCAGCCCCTCCTCTGGCACTGAAGCTTTCTTT	NA	NA	TRBV7-9	TRBJ1-1
CASSPQGLAGGPHEQYF	TGCGCCAGCAGCCCTCAAGGACTAGCGGGAGGGCCACACGAGCAGTACTTC	TRBD2	NA	TRBV5-1	TRBJ2-7
CASGTSSGGGRDTDTQYF	TGCGCCAGCGGCACGTCAAGCGGGGGGGGCCGGGACACAGATACGCAGTATTTT	TRBD2	few	TRBV5-1	TRBJ2-3
CASSRLAGRWDEQYF	TGTGCCAGCAGTCGACTAGCGGGAAGGTGGGACGAGCAGTACTTC	TRBD2	NA	TRBV2	TRBJ2-7
CASSSDRRYGYTF	TGTGCCAGCAGCTCGGACAGGAGGTATGGCTACACCTTC	TRBD1	NA	TRBV5-6	TRBJ1-2
CASSIKGGGGSHTF	TGTGCCAGTAGTATTAAGGGTGGCGGTGGGAGCCACACCTTC	NA	NA	TRBV19	TRBJ1-2
CASSLGGWLEQFF	TGTGCCAGCAGCTTGGGGGGATGGCTTGAGCAGTTCTTC	NA	NA	TRBV11-2	TRBJ2-1
CASSVEGGSDVPQHF	TGTGCCAGCAGCGTAGAAGGGGGGTCGGATGTTCCCCAGCATTTT	NA	once	TRBV9	TRBJ1-5
CAWSRLGQMNTEAFF	TGTGCCTGGAGCCGACTTGGACAGATGAACACTGAAGCTTTCTTT	NA	NA	TRBV30	TRBJ1-1
CASSHPAGLAGWTGELFF	TGCGCCAGCAGCCATCCGGCGGGACTAGCGGGGTGGACCGGGGAGCTGTTTTTT	TRBD2	NA	TRBV4-3	TRBJ2-2
CASSQGLVLEQYF	TGCGCCAGCAGCCAGGGACTAGTGTTGGAGCAGTACTTC	TRBD2	NA	TRBV4-3	TRBJ2-7
CASSRAGGYEQYF	TGTGCCAGCAGCCGGGCAGGGGGCTACGAGCAGTACTTC	TRBD1	NA	TRBV7-2	TRBJ2-7
CASSPRSRGLDTEAFF	TGCGCCAGCAGCCCCAGGTCCCGCGGATTAGACACTGAAGCTTTCTTT	NA	NA	TRBV5-1	TRBJ1-1
CASSWGQGSGNTIYF	TGTGCCAGCAGCTGGGGACAGGGATCTGGAAACACCATATATTTT	TRBD1	many	TRBV5-6	TRBJ1-3
CAWSARVVYGYTF	TGTGCCTGGAGTGCCAGGGTAGTCTATGGCTACACCTTC	NA	NA	TRBV30	TRBJ1-2
CASSRAGTVESYEQYF	TGTGCCAGCAGCCGCGCGGGGACAGTCGAAAGCTACGAGCAGTACTTC	NA	NA	TRBV5-6	TRBJ2-7
CASSTYVTGLDEQYF	TGTGCCAGCAGTACTTACGTAACAGGGCTGGACGAGCAGTACTTC	NA	NA	TRBV27	TRBJ2-7
CASSWTELNTEAFF	TGCGCCAGCAGCTGGACAGAGCTCAACACTGAAGCTTTCTTT	NA	NA	TRBV5-1	TRBJ1-1
CASSPDRGQETQYF	TGTGCCAGCAGCCCGGACAGGGGCCAAGAGACCCAGTACTTC	TRBD1	once	TRBV11-2	TRBJ2-5
CASSRTANYGYTF	TGTGCCAGCAGCCGGACGGCTAACTATGGCTACACCTTC	NA	few	TRBV27	TRBJ1-2
CASGGTGGKYEQYF	TGTGCCAGCGGAGGGACAGGGGGAAAGTACGAGCAGTACTTC	TRBD1	NA	TRBV28	TRBJ2-7
CSVSLYGYTF	TGCAGCGTTTCTCTGTATGGCTACACCTTC	NA	once	TRBV29-1	TRBJ1-2
CASSQLGQGGLAKNIQYF	TGCGCCAGCAGCCAGCTCGGACAGGGGGGACTAGCCAAAAACATTCAGTACTTC	TRBD1	NA	TRBV4-3	TRBJ2-4
CASSFLADIQYF	TGTGCCAGCAGCTTCCTGGCGGACATTCAGTACTTC	NA	NA	TRBV7-9	TRBJ2-4
CASSLTGTQYF	TGCGCCAGCAGCTTGACAGGGACGCAGTATTTT	NA	few	TRBV5-1	TRBJ2-3
CAWSVGRDNAGNTIYF	TGTGCCTGGAGTGTAGGGAGAGATAACGCTGGAAACACCATATATTTT	NA	few	TRBV30	TRBJ1-3
CASIDRRTETQYF	TGTGCCAGCATCGATCGGCGCACGGAGACCCAGTACTTC	NA	NA	TRBV11-2	TRBJ2-5
CASSPARSNQPQHF	TGTGCCAGCTCACCGGCCCGCAGCAATCAGCCCCAGCATTTT	NA	NA	TRBV18	TRBJ1-5
CASSPQVRTGELFF	TGTGCCAGCAGCCCCCAGGTGAGGACCGGGGAGCTGTTTTTT	NA	few	TRBV7-2	TRBJ2-2
CASRLLAGSTDTQYF	TGTGCCAGCAGGTTGCTAGCGGGCAGCACAGATACGCAGTATTTT	TRBD2	NA	TRBV7-9	TRBJ2-3
CASSLVAVNSPLHF	TGTGCCAGCAGCTTAGTGGCAGTAAATTCACCCCTCCACTTT	NA	few	TRBV11-2	TRBJ1-6
CSVEDRGVGTQYF	TGCAGCGTTGAAGACAGGGGGGTCGGGACCCAGTACTTC	NA	NA	TRBV29-1	TRBJ2-5
CASSPQLESYEQYF	TGTGCCAGCAGCCCGCAACTAGAATCCTACGAGCAGTACTTC	NA	NA	TRBV9	TRBJ2-7
CASSPTGPNTDTQYF	TGCGCCAGCAGCCCAACAGGACCTAACACAGATACGCAGTATTTT	NA	NA	TRBV5-1	TRBJ2-3
CASSPDRNSYEQYF	TGTGCCAGCAGCCCGGACAGGAACTCCTACGAGCAGTACTTC	TRBD1	NA	TRBV6-5	TRBJ2-7
CASSLGQAVGTQYF	TGCGCCAGCAGCTTGGGACAGGCGGTAGGGACCCAGTACTTC	NA	NA	TRBV5-1	TRBJ2-5
CASTGQSNQPQHF	TGTGCCAGCACCGGACAGTCCAATCAGCCCCAGCATTTT	NA	NA	TRBV6-1	TRBJ1-5